The 29 T cell receptor beta chains below were found in one sample sequenced in a study of a mutant IDH1 vaccine in newly diagnosed glioma. Time point: week 47, end of study. Vaccine doses each comprised 300 ug of mutant IDH1 20-mer peptide, with topical imiquimod. Sequencing used immunoSEQ multiplex PCR; TCRdb keeps in-frame clones, though not all of them. The table shows fewer than 55,000 clones, with approximately 64% occurring only once. These TCRs are of unknown antigen specificity. This material consisted of peripheral blood mononuclear cells (PBMCs), taken from a glioma patient whose treatment included an IDH1 peptide vaccine. The origin of the receptors is a man aged 35 to 55 with glioma. Some clones in this sample may be carry-over from other donors' samples.

This chain links TRBV6-1 with TRBJ2-3; weak D call: TRBD2 (5 bases). Germline V gives CDR1 MNHNS, CDR2 SASEGT. The CDR3 is 15 amino acids. Trimming cost V 8 bases and J 2 bases, with 17 bases left between them. The CDR3 region is CASWFDQRNTDTQYF. As DNA, the CDR3 is TGTGCCAGCTGGTTCGATCAGCGGAACACAGATACGCAGTATTTT.

The gene calls are TRBV27 and TRBJ2-7, with 10 bases identical to TRBD1. There are 14 residues in the CDR3. V dropped 5 bases and J dropped 7; count of bases not matched to a gene: 8. Germline V gene sequence: CDR1 MNHEY, CDR2 SMNVEV (reference sequence). Written as DNA, the CDR3 is TGTGCCAGCAGTAAGGGACAGGGGATGCGAGAGCAGTACTTC. This encodes CASSKGQGMREQYF.

The rearrangement joins TRBV27 to TRBJ2-7, with D possibly TRBD1 on 6 matching bases. Deletions cut 3 bases from V and 2 bases from J, with 11 bases between. CDR1 and CDR2 from the germline V gene are MNHEY and SMNVEV (reference sequence). CDR3 length: 14 residues. CDR3 amino acids: CASSLIGQTYEQYF. The CDR3, as DNA: TGTGCCAGCAGTTTGATCGGACAGACCTACGAGCAGTACTTC.

This chain links TRBV5-4 with TRBJ2-1, with D unclear. CDR3 length: 15 residues. Germline V lookup: CDR1 SGHNT, CDR2 YYREEE (reference sequence). The V end lost 2 bases, the J end lost 0 bases, and 9 bases lay between the germline ends. The CDR3 protein is CASSLFSSSYNEQFF. Written as DNA, the CDR3 is TGTGCCAGCAGCTTATTCTCGAGCTCCTACAATGAGCAGTTCTTC.

This clone turned up a few times. Written as DNA, the CDR3 is TGTGCCAGCAGTCTGGGAACAGGGGTAGCCTCCGGCTACACCTTC. Translated: CASSLGTGVASGYTF. The chain employs TRBV6-5 and TRBJ1-2, with 7 bases identical to TRBD1. Germline CDR1 is MNHEY and CDR2 is SVGAGI. V trimming: 5 bases; J trimming: 8 bases; junction bases outside the gene matches: 14. The CDR3 runs 15 residues.

The genes are TRBV19 and TRBJ2-7; D gene unclear. Germline V gives CDR1 LNHDA, CDR2 SQIVND (reference sequence). Trimming cost V 0 bases and J 5 bases, with 14 bases left between them. CDR3 length: 15 residues. The CDR3 here is CASSIDSSSADEQYF. For the CDR3, the DNA is TGTGCCAGTAGTATAGATAGCAGTTCGGCAGACGAGCAGTACTTC.

The V call is TRBV7-8, the J call TRBJ1-6, with D possibly TRBD1 on 5 matching bases. The V end lost 10 bases, the J end lost 6 bases, and 16 bases lay between the germline ends. Germline CDR1 SGHVS, CDR2 FQNEAQ. The CDR3 loop spans 14 amino acids. The CDR3 DNA sequence: TGTGCCACCCTTCCCGGGACGGGTAATTCACCCCTCCACTTT. The encoded protein is CATLPGTGNSPLHF.

The V call is TRBV11-2, the J call TRBJ1-2, with 7 bases lining up with TRBD1. The germline V gene has CDR1 SGHAT and CDR2 FQNNGV. J lost 5 bases, V lost 1 base, and 7 bases had no gene match. The CDR3 extends over 15 amino acids. CDR3: CASSLVSGTVYGYTF. The DNA of the CDR3 is TGTGCCAGCAGCTTAGTTTCCGGGACAGTATATGGCTACACCTTC.

This sequence joins TRBV5-4 and TRBJ2-5; TRBD2 matches at 10 bases. CDR3 length: 15 amino acids. The germline CDR1 and CDR2 sequences are SGHNT and YYREEE (reference sequence). V lost 0 bases and J lost 2; bases outside the gene matches: 1. CDR3 coding DNA: TGTGCCAGCAGCTTGGCTAGCGGGAGACAAGAGACCCAGTACTTC. Its translation is CASSLASGRQETQYF.

The rearrangement uses TRBV6-5 and TRBJ2-1; perhaps TRBD2 as D (6 bases). This CDR3 region has 15 residues. V gave up 2 bases and J gave up 6 bases, with 14 bases separating them. Germline lookup yields CDR1 MNHEY and CDR2 SVGAGI. The CDR3 coding sequence is TGTGCCAGCAGTTACGACGGGGGATTGGGCAATGAGCAGTTCTTC. Translated: CASSYDGGLGNEQFF.

The chain is built from TRBV5-1 and TRBJ2-7; maybe TRBD1 (6 bases). Germline V lookup: CDR1 SGHRS, CDR2 YFSETQ. Trimming cost V 0 bases and J 5 bases, with 12 bases left between them. The CDR3 runs to 14 residues. Written as DNA, the CDR3 is TGCGCCAGCAGCTTGGGGGGGACACCTCACGAGCAGTACTTC. The encoded protein is CASSLGGTPHEQYF.

The J gene is TRBJ2-5, the V gene TRBV7-2; TRBD2 matches at 10 bases. J gave up 5 bases and V 2 bases, and 11 bases lay outside the gene matches. Germline values: CDR1 SGHTA, CDR2 FQGNSA. CDR3 length: 17 residues. The CDR3 bases are TGTGCCAGCAGCTTATTTCTTCTAGCGGGGGCCGGGGAGACCCAGTACTTC. It codes for CASSLFLLAGAGETQYF.

This chain uses TRBV5-1 with TRBJ1-2; possibly TRBD1 for D (6 bases). Germline V gene data show CDR1 as SGHRS and CDR2 as YFSETQ. Between the trimmed V and J ends, which lost 3 bases and 10 bases, there was a span of 16 bases. This CDR3 spans 13 amino acids. CDR3 DNA sequence: TGCGCCAGCAGCTCATCACAGGGACGGGTCTACACCTTC. Its translation: CASSSSQGRVYTF.

This clone was seen more than once but under ten times. The chain recombines TRBV2 with TRBJ2-3; 8 bases map to TRBD2. The CDR3 length is 14 residues. Per the germline V gene, CDR1 is SNHLY and CDR2 is FYNNEI. V lost 9 bases to trimming and J lost 5 bases; unmatched junction nucleotides: 10. The CDR3 spells CASGLAGGVDTQYF. The CDR3 nucleotides are TGTGCCAGTGGTTTGGCGGGGGGTGTAGATACGCAGTATTTT.

The V call is TRBV6-5, the J call TRBJ1-5; possible D gene TRBD1, 5 bases. This CDR3 spans 13 amino acids. V was trimmed by 4 bases and J by 6 bases, leaving 10 bases between them. Germline V gene lookup returns CDR1 MNHEY and CDR2 SVGAGI. CDR3 sequence (DNA): TGTGCCAGCAGTTTGGGGCTGAGTCAGCCCCAGCATTTT. This translates into CASSLGLSQPQHF.

The V call is TRBV6-1, the J call TRBJ1-4; 9 nucleotides match TRBD1. The germline V gene has CDR1 MNHNS and CDR2 SASEGT. This CDR3 is 14 amino acids long. V lost 6 bases, J lost 7 bases, and 6 bases stayed unmatched. The CDR3 DNA reads TGTGCCAGCAGGATTACAGGGGGCGGTGAAAAACTGTTTTTT. Its protein is CASRITGGGEKLFF.

The gene calls are TRBV11-2 and TRBJ1-2; the D gene is possibly TRBD1 (5 bases). Germline V CDR1 and CDR2: SGHAT, FQNNGV. V gave up 0 bases and J gave up 2 bases, with 10 bases separating them. This CDR3 comprises 15 residues. As DNA, the CDR3 is TGTGCCAGCAGCTTAGAGGCAGGGCCAAACTATGGCTACACCTTC. It yields the protein CASSLEAGPNYGYTF.

The CDR3 DNA sequence: TGTGCCAGCATGGGCGGATCGGTCGGCACTGAAGCTTTCTTT. This codes for CASMGGSVGTEAFF. V usage is TRBV6-5 and J usage is TRBJ1-1; D is unresolved. Trimming took 7 bases from V and 4 from J, leaving 16 bases between them. This CDR3 is 14 amino acids long. Germline V gene lookup returns CDR1 MNHEY and CDR2 SVGAGI.

This clone showed up just a few times. This chain uses TRBV5-6 with TRBJ2-2; no reliable D call. The CDR3 runs 13 residues. V was shortened by 4 bases and J by 6 bases, with 10 bases between the two germline ends. CDR1 and CDR2 (germline): SGHDT, YYEEEE. The DNA for the CDR3 is TGTGCCAGCAGCCCCTCTGTGTCCGGGGAGCTGTTTTTT. This sequence encodes CASSPSVSGELFF. The whole variable domain, filled in from reference TRBV5-6 and TRBJ2-2, reads DAGVTQSPTHLIKTRGQQVTLRCSPKSGHDTVSWYQQALGQGPQFIFQYYEEEERQRGNFPDRFSGHQFPNYSSELNVNALLLGDSALYLCASSPSVSGELFFGEGSRLTVL.

The CDR3: CASSLQGMGRNTIYF. CDR3 nucleotide sequence: TGTGCCAGCAGCTTGCAGGGGATGGGTAGAAACACCATATATTTT. The chain is built from TRBV13 and TRBJ1-3, with TRBD1 as a possible D gene (6 bases). The CDR3 runs to 15 residues. Trimming cost V 3 bases and J 5 bases, with 14 bases left between them. The germline V gene has CDR1 PRHDT and CDR2 FYEKMQ (reference sequence).

This clone was found a few times. The chain uses TRBV18 and TRBJ2-3; D not certain. V dropped 5 bases and J dropped 2 bases, with 5 bases sitting between them. This CDR3 spans 12 amino acids. CDR1 and CDR2 from the germline V gene are KGHSH and LQKENI. CDR3 loop: CASSFTTDTQYF. CDR3 nucleotides: TGTGCCAGCTCATTCACCACAGATACGCAGTATTTT.

This chain uses TRBV5-1 with TRBJ1-3; possibly TRBD1 for D (6 bases). The CDR3 contains 14 residues. Germline lookup yields CDR1 SGHRS and CDR2 YFSETQ. Trimming removed 6 bases at V and 1 base at J, with 11 bases between. The CDR3 sequence: CASTTGTSGNTIYF. In DNA form, the CDR3 reads TGCGCCAGCACAACCGGGACATCTGGAAACACCATATATTTT.

This clone has more than one count but fewer than ten. The J gene is TRBJ2-3, the V gene TRBV19; TRBD2 is a possible D gene (5 bases). Germline V gene lookup returns CDR1 LNHDA and CDR2 SQIVND (reference sequence). Between the trimmed V and J ends, which lost 7 bases and 0 bases, there was a span of 11 bases. CDR3 size: 14 residues. The CDR3 reads CASTPRTSTDTQYF. DNA of the CDR3: TGTGCCAGTACCCCACGGACTAGCACAGATACGCAGTATTTT.

This chain connects TRBV2 to TRBJ1-5; D not resolved. Germline lookup yields CDR1 SNHLY and CDR2 FYNNEI. The CDR3 length is 14 residues. Trimming stripped 3 bases from V and 2 bases from J, with 8 bases between. CDR3 residues: CASSDWLGNQPQHF. For the CDR3, the DNA is TGTGCCAGCAGTGATTGGTTAGGCAATCAGCCCCAGCATTTT.

This clone was counted between two and nine times. This chain uses TRBV6-1 with TRBJ2-6; D is unresolved. The V gene lost 1 base and the J gene lost 1 base, with 5 bases spanning the gap. Germline V gene lookup returns CDR1 MNHNS and CDR2 SASEGT. The CDR3 is made up of 15 amino acids. CDR3 loop: CASSEEKSGANVLTF. In DNA, the CDR3 is TGTGCCAGCAGTGAAGAAAAGTCTGGGGCCAACGTCCTGACTTTC.

The V call is TRBV7-8, the J call TRBJ1-1; possibly TRBD1 for D (5 bases). The germline CDR1 and CDR2 sequences are SGHVS and FQNEAQ. Between the trimmed V and J ends, which lost 2 bases and 1 base, there was a span of 11 bases. The CDR3 is 15 amino acids. The CDR3 region has the DNA TGTGCCAGCAGCTTATTTTGGGGGACGAACACTGAAGCTTTCTTT. Amino acid sequence: CASSLFWGTNTEAFF.

This clone was observed a handful of times. The chain joins TRBV4-2 to TRBJ2-3; TRBD2 aligns across 8 bases. The CDR3 is 16 amino acids. J lost 2 bases, V lost 1 base, and 5 bases had no gene match. Per germline, CDR1 LGHNA and CDR2 YNFKEQ. CDR3 nucleotide sequence: TGTGCCAGCAGCCAAGCCGGGACTAGACCCACAGATACGCAGTATTTT. The encoded protein is CASSQAGTRPTDTQYF.

The V and J genes are TRBV5-4 and TRBJ2-7; D possibly uses TRBD1 or TRBD2 (5 bases each). Per germline, CDR1 SGHNT and CDR2 YYREEE (reference sequence). This CDR3 contains 13 residues. V gave up 1 base and J gave up 5 bases, with 10 bases separating them. This CDR3 reads CASSLIGTHEQYF. In DNA form, the CDR3 reads TGTGCCAGCAGCTTGATAGGGACCCACGAGCAGTACTTC. The entire variable domain, with the rest obtained from reference TRBV5-4 and TRBJ2-7, is as follows: ETGVTQSPTHLIKTRGQQVTLRCSSQSGHNTVSWYQQALGQGPQFIFQYYREEENGRGNFPPRFSGLQFPNYSSELNVNALELDDSALYLCASSLIGTHEQYFGPGTRLTVT.

The gene calls are TRBV7-9 and TRBJ2-5; 10 nucleotides match TRBD1. Germline V gives CDR1 SEHNR, CDR2 FQNEAQ (reference sequence). The CDR3 totals 15 residues. V gave up 5 bases and J gave up 5 bases; unmatched junction bases: 8. The CDR3 DNA is TGTGCCAGCAGCCAGAGACAGGGGGCGGAGGAGACCCAGTACTTC. Its translation: CASSQRQGAEETQYF.